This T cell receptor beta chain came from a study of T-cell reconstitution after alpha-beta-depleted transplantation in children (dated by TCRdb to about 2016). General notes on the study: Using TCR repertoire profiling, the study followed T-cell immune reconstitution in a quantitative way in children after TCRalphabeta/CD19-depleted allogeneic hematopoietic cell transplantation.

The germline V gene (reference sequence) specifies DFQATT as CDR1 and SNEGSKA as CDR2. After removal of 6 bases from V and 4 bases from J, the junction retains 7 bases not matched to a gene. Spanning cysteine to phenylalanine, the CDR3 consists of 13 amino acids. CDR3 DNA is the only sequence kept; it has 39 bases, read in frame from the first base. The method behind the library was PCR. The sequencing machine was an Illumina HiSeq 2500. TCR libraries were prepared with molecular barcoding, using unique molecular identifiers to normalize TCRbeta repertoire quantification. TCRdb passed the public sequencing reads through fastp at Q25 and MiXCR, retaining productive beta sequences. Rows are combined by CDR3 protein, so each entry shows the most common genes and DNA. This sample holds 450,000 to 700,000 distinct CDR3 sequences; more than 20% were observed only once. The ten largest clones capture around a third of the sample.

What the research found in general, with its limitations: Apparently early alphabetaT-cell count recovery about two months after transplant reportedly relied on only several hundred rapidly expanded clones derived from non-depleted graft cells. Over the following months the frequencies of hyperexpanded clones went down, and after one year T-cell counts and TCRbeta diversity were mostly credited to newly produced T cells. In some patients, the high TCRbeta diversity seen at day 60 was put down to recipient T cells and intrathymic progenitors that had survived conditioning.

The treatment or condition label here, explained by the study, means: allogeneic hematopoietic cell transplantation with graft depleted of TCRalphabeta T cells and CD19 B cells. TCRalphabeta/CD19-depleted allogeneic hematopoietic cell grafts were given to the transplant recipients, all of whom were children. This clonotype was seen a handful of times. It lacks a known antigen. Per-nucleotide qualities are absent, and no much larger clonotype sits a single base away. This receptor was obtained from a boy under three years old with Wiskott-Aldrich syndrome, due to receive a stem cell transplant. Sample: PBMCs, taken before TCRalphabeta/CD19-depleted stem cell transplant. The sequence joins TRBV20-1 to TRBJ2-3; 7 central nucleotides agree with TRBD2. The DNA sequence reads TGCAGTGCAGAGCGGGGAGGGGCAGATACGCAGTATTTT. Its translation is CSAERGGADTQYF.